This T cell receptor beta chain is from a study of shared clonotypes between healthy human individuals. Trimming stripped 3 bases from V and 6 bases from J, with 20 bases between. Germline CDR1 and CDR2: ENHRY and SYGVKD. The CDR3 length is 16 residues. Findings and caveats of the study: Rarefaction exposed incomplete sorted-subset sequencing despite large depth.

On sorted subsets, replicate PCRs used 150 to 250 ng DNA, or 25,000 to 35,000 T cell genomes. Libraries were prepared by immunoSEQ multiplex PCR; TCRdb keeps only in-frame clonotypes and omits some of them. The sample contains about a million clones, roughly 77% of which appear only once. In this sample, this clone turned up once. The antigen remains unidentified. The gene calls are TRBV10-3 and TRBJ1-2; a weak D match, TRBD1 (6 bases). Sequencing input: memory CD4+ T cells from PBMCs. Subset specified: CD45RA-negative fraction. The source is a man aged 18 to 29 in good health. Some clones in this sample may be carry-over from other donors' samples. CDR3 loop: CAISDRRPGQADGYTF. The CDR3 DNA sequence: TGTGCCATCAGTGACCGTCGTCCGGGACAAGCGGATGGCTACACCTTC.